This T cell receptor (beta chain) was captured in a study of OX40 agonist ivuxolimab in advanced cancers. Describing the broader study: The costimulatory receptor OX40 (CD134) was targeted by ivuxolimab, a fully human IgG2 agonistic monoclonal antibody. Intravenous ivuxolimab was administered to patients every 2 weeks at six dose levels: 0.01, 0.1, 0.3, 1.5, 3 and 10 mg/kg. Of the approximately 54 patients in dose escalation, around 19 had hepatocellular carcinoma, around 15 had melanoma, 9 had renal cell carcinoma and 9 had head and neck cancer. In the dose-escalation cohort, 82.7% of patients were male, and the mean age was around 65 years with a range of roughly 20 to 85. Patients were allowed to have had prior anti-PD-1, anti-PD-L1 or anti-CTLA-4 therapy, and around two fifths of the dose-escalation patients had been treated with checkpoint inhibitors. Three dose-escalation patients achieved partial responses, one with hepatocellular carcinoma and two with cutaneous melanoma. Peripheral TCRbeta sequencing was intended to test whether TCR sequence diversity was altered and clonal T-cell expansion was caused by ivuxolimab. The paper reports the monotherapy dose-escalation portion (N of about 47 patients) of the phase I ivuxolimab trial.

A word on this clone: The clone's antigen remains unknown. No base qualities exist here, and no much larger clone lies one base off it.

Genomic DNA was extracted from sorted cells for sequencing of the TCRbeta CDR3 region. The immunoSEQ Assay was used to sequence the TCRbeta CDR3 regions. Sourced from immuneACCESS, this table was stored by TCRdb with only in-frame sequences that have V and J called. A share of the clones is absent; for the studies checked, an unresolved V gene accounts for under half, and the remainder has no known explanation. A total of about 32,000 clones appear in this sample, 84% of them only once. The ten biggest clones cover approximately 21% of the sample. The germline V gene supplies CDR1 SGHTA and CDR2 FQGTGA. V is trimmed back by 5 bases and J by 2 bases, and the junction contains 5 bases that no gene match accounts for. Measured from the cysteine to the phenylalanine, the CDR3 is 15 residues long. Only the CDR3 part of the read is kept: 45 bases, read in frame from the first base. Patients with autoimmune disease history or receiving systemic immunosuppression were excluded from the trial. In every dose cohort, peripheral blood was drawn for TCR sequencing at baseline, cycle 4 day 1, and cycle 7 day 1. The samples were taken from a phase I, first-in-human, multicenter, open-label dose-escalation trial of ivuxolimab. The trial enrolled adults with locally advanced or metastatic head and neck squamous cell, hepatocellular, melanoma or renal cell carcinoma. Before TCR sequencing, CD4+ and CD8+ T cells were separately sorted from peripheral blood.

Paper-wide results and their limitations: After ivuxolimab, CD8+ T cells had more expanded clones than CD4+ T cells on average. In partial responders in the 0.1-3.0 mg/kg groups, normalized peripheral clonal expansion was found to be among the lowest, especially among CD8+ T cells. Low levels of normalized T-cell clonal expansion were also seen in some patients who did not respond. Which antigens the clonally expanded peripheral T cells were specific for was not determined. At doses of 0.1 to 3.0 mg/kg, clonal expansion of both CD4+ and CD8+ blood T cells was observed from baseline to week 6.

This specimen consisted of CD4+ or CD8+ T cells sorted from blood, obtained in a trial of the OX40 agonist ivuxolimab. This clonotype was obtained from an adult with an advanced solid tumor such as melanoma, head and neck, liver or kidney cancer. In this chain, TRBV7-3 is recombined with TRBJ2-3, with 9 central nucleotides matching TRBD2. The CDR3 in this case is CASSPSGGHTDTQYF. The sequenced DNA is TGTGCCAGCAGCCCGAGCGGGGGGCACACAGATACGCAGTATTTT. With all but the CDR3 taken from the reference TRBV7-3 and TRBJ2-3 genes, the full variable domain is: GAGVSQTPSNKVTEKGKYVELRCDPISGHTALYWYRQSLGQGPEFLIYFQGTGAADDSGLPNDRFFAVRPEGSVSTLKIQRTERGDSAVYLCASSPSGGHTDTQYFGPGTRLTVL.